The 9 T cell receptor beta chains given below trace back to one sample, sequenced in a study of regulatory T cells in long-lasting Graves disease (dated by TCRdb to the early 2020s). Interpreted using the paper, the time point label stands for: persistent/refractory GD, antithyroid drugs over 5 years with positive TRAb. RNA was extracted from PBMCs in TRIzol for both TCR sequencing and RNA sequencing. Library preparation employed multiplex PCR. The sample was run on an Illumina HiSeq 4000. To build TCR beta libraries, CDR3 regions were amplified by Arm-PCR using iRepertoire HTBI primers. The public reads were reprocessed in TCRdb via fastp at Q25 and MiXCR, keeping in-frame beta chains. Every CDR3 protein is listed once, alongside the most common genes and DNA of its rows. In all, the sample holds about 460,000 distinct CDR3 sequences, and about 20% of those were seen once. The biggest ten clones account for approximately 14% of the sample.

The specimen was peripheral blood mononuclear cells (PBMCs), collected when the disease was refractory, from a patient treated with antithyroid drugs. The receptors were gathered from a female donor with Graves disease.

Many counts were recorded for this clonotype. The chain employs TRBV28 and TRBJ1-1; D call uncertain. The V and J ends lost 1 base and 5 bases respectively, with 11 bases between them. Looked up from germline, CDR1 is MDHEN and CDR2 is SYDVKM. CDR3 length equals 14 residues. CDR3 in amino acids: CASSLSLPRTEAFF. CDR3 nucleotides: TGTGCCAGCAGTTTATCCCTACCTAGGACTGAAGCTTTCTTT. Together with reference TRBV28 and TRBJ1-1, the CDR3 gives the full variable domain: DVKVTQSSRYLVKRTGEKVFLECVQDMDHENMFWYRQDPGLGLRLIYFSYDVKMKEKGDIPEGYSVSREKKERFSLILESASTNQTSMYLCASSLSLPRTEAFFGQGTRLTVV.

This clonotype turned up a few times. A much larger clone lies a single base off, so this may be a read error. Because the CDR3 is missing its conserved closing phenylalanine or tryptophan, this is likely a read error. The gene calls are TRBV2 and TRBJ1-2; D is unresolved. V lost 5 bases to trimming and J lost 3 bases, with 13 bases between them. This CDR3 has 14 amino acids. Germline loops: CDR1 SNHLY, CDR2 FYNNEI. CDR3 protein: CASSRGRRDYGYTL. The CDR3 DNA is TGTGCCAGCAGTCGCGGTCGGAGGGACTATGGCTACACCCTC.

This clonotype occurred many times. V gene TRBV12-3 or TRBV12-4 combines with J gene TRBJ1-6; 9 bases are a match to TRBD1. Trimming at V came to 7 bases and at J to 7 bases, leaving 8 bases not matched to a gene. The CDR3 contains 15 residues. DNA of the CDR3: TGTGCCAGCACCCATACCGGGACAGGGAATTCACCCCTCCACTTT. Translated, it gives CASTHTGTGNSPLHF.

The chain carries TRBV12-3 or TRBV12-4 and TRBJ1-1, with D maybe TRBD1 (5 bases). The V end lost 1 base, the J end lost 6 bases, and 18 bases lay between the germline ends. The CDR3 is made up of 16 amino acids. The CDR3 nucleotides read TGTGCCAGCAGTTTAGGAACCCCGAGCAGGGTCGCTGAAGCTTTCTTT. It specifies CASSLGTPSRVAEAFF.

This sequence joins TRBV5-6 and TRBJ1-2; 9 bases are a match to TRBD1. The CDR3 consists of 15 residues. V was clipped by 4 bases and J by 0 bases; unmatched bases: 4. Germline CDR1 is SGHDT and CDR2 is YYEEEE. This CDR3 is CASSPGTGSNYGYTF. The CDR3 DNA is TGTGCCAGCAGCCCTGGGACAGGGTCTAACTATGGCTACACCTTC.

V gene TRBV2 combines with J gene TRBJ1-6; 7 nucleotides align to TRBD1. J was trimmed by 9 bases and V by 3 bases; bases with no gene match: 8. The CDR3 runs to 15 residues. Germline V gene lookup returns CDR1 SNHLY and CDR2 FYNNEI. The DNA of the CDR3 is TGTGCCAGCAGTGAGGAAAGCAGGGGGAGTTCACCCCTCCACTTT. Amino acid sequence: CASSEESRGSSPLHF.

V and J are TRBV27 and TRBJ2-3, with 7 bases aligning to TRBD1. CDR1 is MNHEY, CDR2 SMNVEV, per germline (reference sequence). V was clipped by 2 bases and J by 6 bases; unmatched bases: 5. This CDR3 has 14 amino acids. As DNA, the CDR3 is TGTGCCAGCAGTTTAAAGGGGGCATTTGATACGCAGTATTTT. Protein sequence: CASSLKGAFDTQYF.

The CDR3 region has the DNA TGCAGTGCTAGTATCCCTCCAGGGAACTACGAGCAGTACTTC. Encoded protein: CSASIPPGNYEQYF. This chain uses TRBV20-1 with TRBJ2-7; possible D gene TRBD1, 5 bases. Germline V gene data show CDR1 as DFQATT and CDR2 as SNEGSKA (reference sequence). V lost 3 bases and J lost 3, with 15 bases in between. The CDR3 runs to 14 residues.

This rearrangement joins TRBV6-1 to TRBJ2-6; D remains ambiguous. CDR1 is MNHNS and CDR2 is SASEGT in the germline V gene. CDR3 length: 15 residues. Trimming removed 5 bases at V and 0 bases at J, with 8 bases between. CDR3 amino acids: CASSPWYSGANVLTF. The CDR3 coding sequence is TGTGCCAGCAGTCCCTGGTACTCTGGGGCCAACGTCCTGACTTTC.